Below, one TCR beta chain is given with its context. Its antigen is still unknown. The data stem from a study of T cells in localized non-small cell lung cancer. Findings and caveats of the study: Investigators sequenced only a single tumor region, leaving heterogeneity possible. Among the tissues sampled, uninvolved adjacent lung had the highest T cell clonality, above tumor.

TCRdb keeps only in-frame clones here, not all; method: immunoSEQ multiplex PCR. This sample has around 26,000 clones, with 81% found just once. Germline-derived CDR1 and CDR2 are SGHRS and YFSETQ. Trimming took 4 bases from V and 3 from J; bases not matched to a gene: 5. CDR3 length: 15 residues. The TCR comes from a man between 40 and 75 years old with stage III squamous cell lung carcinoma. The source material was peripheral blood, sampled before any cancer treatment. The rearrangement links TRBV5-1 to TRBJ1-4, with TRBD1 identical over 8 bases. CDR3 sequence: CASSPTGGPNEKLFF. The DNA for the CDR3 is TGCGCCAGCAGCCCCACAGGGGGACCTAATGAAAAACTGTTTTTT. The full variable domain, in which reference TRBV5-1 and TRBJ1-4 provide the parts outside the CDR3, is KAGVTQTPRYLIKTRGQQVTLSCSPISGHRSVSWYQQTPGQGLQFLFEYFSETQRNKGNFPGRFSGRQFSNSRSEMNVSTLELGDSALYLCASSPTGGPNEKLFFGSGTQLSVL.